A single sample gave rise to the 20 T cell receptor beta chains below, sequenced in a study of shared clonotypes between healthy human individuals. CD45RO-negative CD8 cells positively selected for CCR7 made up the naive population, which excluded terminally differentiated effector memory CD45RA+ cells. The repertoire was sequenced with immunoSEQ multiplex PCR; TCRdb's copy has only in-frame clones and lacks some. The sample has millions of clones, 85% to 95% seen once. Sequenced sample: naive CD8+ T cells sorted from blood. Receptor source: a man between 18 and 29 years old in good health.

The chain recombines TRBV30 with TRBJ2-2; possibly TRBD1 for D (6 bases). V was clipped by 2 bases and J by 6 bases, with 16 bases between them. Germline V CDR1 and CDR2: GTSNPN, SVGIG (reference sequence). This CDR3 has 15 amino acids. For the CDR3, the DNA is TGTGCCTGGAGTCTCGGAACAGGGATGGCCGGGGAGCTGTTTTTT. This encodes CAWSLGTGMAGELFF.

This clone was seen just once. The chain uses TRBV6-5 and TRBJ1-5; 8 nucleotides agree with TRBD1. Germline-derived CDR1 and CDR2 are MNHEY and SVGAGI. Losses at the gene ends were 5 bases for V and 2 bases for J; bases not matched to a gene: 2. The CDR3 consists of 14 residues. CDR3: CASSQGAGNQPQHF. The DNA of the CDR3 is TGTGCCAGCAGTCAGGGGGCCGGCAATCAGCCCCAGCATTTT.

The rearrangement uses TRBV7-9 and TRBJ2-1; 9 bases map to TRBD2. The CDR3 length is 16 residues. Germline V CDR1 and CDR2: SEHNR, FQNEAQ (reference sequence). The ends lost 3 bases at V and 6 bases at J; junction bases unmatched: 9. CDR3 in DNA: TGTGCCAGCAGCTTTGAACCGGGACTAGCTCGCAATGAGCAGTTCTTC. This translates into CASSFEPGLARNEQFF.

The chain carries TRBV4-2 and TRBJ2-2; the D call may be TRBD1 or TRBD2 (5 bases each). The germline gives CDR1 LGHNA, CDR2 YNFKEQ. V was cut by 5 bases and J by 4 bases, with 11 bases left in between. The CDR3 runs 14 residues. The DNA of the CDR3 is TGTGCCAGCAGCAATCGGGACCGCACCGGGGAGCTGTTTTTT. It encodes CASSNRDRTGELFF.

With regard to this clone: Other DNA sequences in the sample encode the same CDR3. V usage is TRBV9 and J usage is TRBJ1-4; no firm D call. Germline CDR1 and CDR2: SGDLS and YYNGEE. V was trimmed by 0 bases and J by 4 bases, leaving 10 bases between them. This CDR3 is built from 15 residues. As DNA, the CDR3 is TGTGCCAGCAGCGTAGGTGGCAGCAGTAATGAAAAACTGTTTTTT. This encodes CASSVGGSSNEKLFF.

As DNA, the CDR3 is TGCGCCAGCAGCCAAGATCCGCCTGGGGGGGATACGCAGTATTTT. This codes for CASSQDPPGGDTQYF. The chain joins TRBV4-1 to TRBJ2-3; possible D gene TRBD2, 6 bases. Trimming removed 0 bases from V and 6 bases from J, with 13 bases in between. The CDR3 loop spans 15 amino acids. The germline V gene encodes CDR1 MGHRA and CDR2 YSYEKL.

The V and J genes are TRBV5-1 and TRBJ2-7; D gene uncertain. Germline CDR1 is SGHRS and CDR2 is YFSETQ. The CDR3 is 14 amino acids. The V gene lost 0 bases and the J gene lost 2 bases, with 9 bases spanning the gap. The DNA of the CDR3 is TGCGCCAGCAGCTTGGCAGGTTCCACCTACGAGCAGTACTTC. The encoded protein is CASSLAGSTYEQYF.

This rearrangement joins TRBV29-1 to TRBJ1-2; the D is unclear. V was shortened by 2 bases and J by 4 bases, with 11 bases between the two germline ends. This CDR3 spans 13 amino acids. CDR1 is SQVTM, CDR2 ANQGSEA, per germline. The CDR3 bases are TGCAGCGTTGAAAAAGCTCCTTCCTATGGCTACACCTTC. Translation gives CSVEKAPSYGYTF.

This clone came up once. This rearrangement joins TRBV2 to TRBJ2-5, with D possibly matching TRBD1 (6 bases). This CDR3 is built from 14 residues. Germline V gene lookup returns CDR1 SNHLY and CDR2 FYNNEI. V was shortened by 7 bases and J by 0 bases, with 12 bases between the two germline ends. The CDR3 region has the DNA TGTGCCAGCAAGGTAGAGGGGGACCAAGAGACCCAGTACTTC. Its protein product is CASKVEGDQETQYF.

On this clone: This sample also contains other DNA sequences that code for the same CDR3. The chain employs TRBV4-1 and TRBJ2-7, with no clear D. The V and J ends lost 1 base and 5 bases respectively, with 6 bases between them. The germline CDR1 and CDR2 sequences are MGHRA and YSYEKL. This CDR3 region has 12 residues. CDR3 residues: CASSQVSNEQYF. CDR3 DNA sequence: TGCGCCAGCAGCCAAGTATCGAACGAGCAGTACTTC.

The CDR3 spells CASSPGQVPYNEQFF. In DNA form, the CDR3 reads TGTGCCAGCAGTCCGGGACAGGTCCCCTACAATGAGCAGTTCTTC. This sequence joins TRBV27 and TRBJ2-1; 8 nucleotides match TRBD1. The V gene's germline CDR1 is MNHEY and CDR2 SMNVEV (reference sequence). The length of the CDR3 is 15 residues. V was clipped by 5 bases and J by 2 bases; unmatched bases: 5.

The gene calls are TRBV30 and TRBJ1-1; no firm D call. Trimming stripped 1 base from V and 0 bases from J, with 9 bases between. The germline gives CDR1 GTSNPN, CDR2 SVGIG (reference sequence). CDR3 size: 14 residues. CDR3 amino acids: CAWSGLGMNTEAFF. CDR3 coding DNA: TGTGCCTGGAGTGGACTAGGGATGAACACTGAAGCTTTCTTT.

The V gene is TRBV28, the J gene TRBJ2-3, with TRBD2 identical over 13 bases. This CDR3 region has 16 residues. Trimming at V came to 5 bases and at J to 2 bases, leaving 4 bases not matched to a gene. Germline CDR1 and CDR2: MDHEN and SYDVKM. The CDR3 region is CASSLGLAGDTDTQYF. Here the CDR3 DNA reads TGTGCCAGCAGTCTAGGACTAGCGGGGGACACAGATACGCAGTATTTT.

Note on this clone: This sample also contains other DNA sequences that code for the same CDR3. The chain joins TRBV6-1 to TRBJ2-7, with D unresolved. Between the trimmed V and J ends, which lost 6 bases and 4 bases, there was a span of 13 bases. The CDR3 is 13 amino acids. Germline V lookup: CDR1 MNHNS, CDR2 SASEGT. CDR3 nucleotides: TGTGCCAGCAGCAGTACGGGCGGTTACGAGCAGTACTTC. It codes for CASSSTGGYEQYF.

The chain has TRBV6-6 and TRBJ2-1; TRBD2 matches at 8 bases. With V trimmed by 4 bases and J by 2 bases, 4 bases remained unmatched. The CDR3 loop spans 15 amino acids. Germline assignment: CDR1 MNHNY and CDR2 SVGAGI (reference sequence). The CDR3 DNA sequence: TGTGCCAGCAGTTCGTTCGGGGGGGCCTACAATGAGCAGTTCTTC. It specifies CASSSFGGAYNEQFF.

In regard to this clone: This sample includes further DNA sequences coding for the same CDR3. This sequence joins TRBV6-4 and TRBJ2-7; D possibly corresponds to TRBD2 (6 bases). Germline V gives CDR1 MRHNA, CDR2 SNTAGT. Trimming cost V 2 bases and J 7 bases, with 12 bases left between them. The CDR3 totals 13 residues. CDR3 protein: CASSDTGTGEQYF. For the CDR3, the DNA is TGTGCCAGCAGTGACACGGGGACTGGTGAGCAGTACTTC.

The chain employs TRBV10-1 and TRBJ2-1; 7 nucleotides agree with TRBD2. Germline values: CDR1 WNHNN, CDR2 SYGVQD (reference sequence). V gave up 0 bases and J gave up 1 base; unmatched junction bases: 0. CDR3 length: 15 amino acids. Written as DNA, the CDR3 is TGCGCCAGCAGTGAGTCGCGGGGGTCCTACAATGAGCAGTTCTTC. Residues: CASSESRGSYNEQFF.

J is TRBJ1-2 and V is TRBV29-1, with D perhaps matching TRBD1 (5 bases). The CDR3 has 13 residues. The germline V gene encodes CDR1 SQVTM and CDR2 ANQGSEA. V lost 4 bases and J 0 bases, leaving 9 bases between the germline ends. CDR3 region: CSVVGGSNYGYTF. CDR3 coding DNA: TGCAGCGTTGTGGGGGGATCTAACTATGGCTACACCTTC.

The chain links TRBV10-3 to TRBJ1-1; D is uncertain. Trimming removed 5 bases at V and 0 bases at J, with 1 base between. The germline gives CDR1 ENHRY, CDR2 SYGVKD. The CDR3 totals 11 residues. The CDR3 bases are TGTGCCATCAGTATGAACACTGAAGCTTTCTTT. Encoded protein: CAISMNTEAFF.

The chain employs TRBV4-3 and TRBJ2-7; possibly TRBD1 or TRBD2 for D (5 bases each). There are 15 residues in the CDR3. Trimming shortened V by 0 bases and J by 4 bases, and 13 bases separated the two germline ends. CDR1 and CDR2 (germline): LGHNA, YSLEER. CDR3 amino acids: CASSQERGGAYEQYF. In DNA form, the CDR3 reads TGCGCCAGCAGCCAAGAGAGGGGTGGAGCTTACGAGCAGTACTTC.